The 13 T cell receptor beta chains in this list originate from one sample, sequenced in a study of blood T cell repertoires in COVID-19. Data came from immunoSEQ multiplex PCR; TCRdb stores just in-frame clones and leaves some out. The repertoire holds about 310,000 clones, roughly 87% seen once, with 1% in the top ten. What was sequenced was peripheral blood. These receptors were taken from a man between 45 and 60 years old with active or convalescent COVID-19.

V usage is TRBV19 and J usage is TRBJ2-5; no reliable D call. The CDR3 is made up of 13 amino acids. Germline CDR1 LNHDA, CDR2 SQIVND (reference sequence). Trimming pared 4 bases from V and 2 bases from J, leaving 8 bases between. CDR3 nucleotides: TGTGCCAGTAGTACAGGTCAGCAAGAGACCCAGTACTTC. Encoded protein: CASSTGQQETQYF. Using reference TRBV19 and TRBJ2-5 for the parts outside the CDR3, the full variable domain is DGGITQSPKYLFRKEGQNVTLSCEQNLNHDAMYWYRQDPGQGLRLIYYSQIVNDFQKGDIAEGYSVSREKKESFPLTVTSAQKNPTAFYLCASSTGQQETQYFGPGTRLLVL.

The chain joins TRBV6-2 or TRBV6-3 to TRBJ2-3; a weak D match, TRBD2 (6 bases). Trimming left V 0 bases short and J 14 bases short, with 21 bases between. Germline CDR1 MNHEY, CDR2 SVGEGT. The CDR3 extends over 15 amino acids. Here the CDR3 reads CASSYSPSSRGRPYF. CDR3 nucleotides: TGTGCCAGCAGTTACTCCCCCTCATCCCGGGGGAGGCCGTATTTT.

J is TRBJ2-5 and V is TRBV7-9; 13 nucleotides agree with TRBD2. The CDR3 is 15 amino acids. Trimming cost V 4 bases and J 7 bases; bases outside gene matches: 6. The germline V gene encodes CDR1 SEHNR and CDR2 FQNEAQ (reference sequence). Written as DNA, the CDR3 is TGTGCCAGCAGCTCATCGGGACTAGCGGGATCGACCCAGTACTTC. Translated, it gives CASSSSGLAGSTQYF.

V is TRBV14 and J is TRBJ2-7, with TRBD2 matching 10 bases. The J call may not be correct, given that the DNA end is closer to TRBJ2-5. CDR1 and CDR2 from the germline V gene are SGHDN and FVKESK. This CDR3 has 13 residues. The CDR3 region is CASSRRTSGTQYF. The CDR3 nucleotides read TGTGCCAGCAGCCGCAGGACTAGCGGGACCCAGTACTTC.

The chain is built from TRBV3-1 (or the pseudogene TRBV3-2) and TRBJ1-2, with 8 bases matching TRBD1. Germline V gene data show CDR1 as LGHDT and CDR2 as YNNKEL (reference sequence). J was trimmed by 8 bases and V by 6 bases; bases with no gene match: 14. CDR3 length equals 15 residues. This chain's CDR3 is CASRDLRGLRGGYTF. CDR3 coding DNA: TGTGCCAGCAGGGACCTCAGGGGGCTACGTGGGGGCTACACCTTC.

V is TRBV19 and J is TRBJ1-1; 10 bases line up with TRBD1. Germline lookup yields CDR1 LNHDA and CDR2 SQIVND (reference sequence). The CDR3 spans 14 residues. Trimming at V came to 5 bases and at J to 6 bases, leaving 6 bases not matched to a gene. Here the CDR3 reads CASSYAGTGAEAFF. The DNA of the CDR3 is TGTGCCAGTAGTTATGCCGGGACAGGGGCTGAAGCTTTCTTT.

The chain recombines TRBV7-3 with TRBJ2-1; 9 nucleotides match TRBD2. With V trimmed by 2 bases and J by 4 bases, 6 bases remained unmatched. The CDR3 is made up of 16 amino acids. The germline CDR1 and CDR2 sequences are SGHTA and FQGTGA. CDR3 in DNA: TGTGCCAGCAGCTTAGAACTAGCGGGCCCTTACAATGAGCAGTTCTTC. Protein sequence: CASSLELAGPYNEQFF.

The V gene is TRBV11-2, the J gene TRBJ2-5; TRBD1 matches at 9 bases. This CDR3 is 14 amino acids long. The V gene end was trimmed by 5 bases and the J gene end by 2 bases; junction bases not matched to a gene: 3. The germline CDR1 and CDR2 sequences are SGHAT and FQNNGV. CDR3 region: CASSRDRAQETQYF. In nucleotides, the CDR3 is TGTGCCAGCAGCCGGGACAGGGCTCAAGAGACCCAGTACTTC. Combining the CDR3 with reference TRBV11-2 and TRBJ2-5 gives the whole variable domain EAGVAQSPRYKIIEKRQSVAFWCNPISGHATLYWYQQILGQGPKLLIQFQNNGVVDDSQLPKDRFSAERLKGVDSTLKIQPAKLEDSAVYLCASSRDRAQETQYFGPGTRLLVL.

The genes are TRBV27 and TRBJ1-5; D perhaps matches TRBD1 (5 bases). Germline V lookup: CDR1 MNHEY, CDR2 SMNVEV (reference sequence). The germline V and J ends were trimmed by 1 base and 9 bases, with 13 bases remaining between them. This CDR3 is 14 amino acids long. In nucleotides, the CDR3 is TGTGCCAGCAGTTTATGGGGGGGAGGACGGCCCCAGCATTTT. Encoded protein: CASSLWGGGRPQHF.

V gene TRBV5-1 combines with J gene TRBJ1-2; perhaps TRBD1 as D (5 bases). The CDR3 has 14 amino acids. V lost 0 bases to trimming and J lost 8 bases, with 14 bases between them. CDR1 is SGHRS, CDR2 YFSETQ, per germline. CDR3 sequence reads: CASSLVSPRGGYTF. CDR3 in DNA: TGCGCCAGCAGCTTGGTTTCCCCAAGGGGCGGCTACACCTTC.

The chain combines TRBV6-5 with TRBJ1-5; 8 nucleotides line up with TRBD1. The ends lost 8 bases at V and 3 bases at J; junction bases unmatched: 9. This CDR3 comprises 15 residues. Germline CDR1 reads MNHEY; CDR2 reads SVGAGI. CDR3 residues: CASLLDRVDNQPQHF. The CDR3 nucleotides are TGTGCCAGCCTTCTGGACAGGGTAGACAATCAGCCCCAGCATTTT.

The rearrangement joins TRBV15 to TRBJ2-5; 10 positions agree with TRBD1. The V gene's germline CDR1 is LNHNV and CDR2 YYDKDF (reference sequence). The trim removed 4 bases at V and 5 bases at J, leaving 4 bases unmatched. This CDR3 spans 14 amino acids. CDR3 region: CATSKDRGRETQYF. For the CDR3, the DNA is TGTGCCACCAGCAAAGACAGGGGGCGGGAGACCCAGTACTTC.

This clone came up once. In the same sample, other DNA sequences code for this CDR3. The CDR3 protein is CASSLQGPNEKLFF. The CDR3 nucleotides read TGCGCCAGCAGCTTGCAGGGTCCCAATGAAAAACTGTTTTTT. The chain recombines TRBV5-1 with TRBJ1-4, with D tentatively TRBD1 (5 bases). The CDR3 length is 14 residues. CDR1 SGHRS and CDR2 YFSETQ come from the germline V gene. Trimming took off 1 base at V and 5 bases at J, with 9 bases between the two ends.